These T cell receptor beta chains were read from a single sample in a study of cytomegalovirus exposure and HLA in healthy donors. Sequenced by immunoSEQ multiplex PCR; TCRdb stores in-frame clones only, minus some. The repertoire holds about 160,000 clones, with about 71% as singletons. Sequenced material: PBMCs. These receptors all come from a man in his forties or fifties in good health and CMV-seronegative. The CDR3 runs from the conserved cysteine through the conserved F or W. The D gene is left open where the match is weak. Not all rows give a size; the values are once, few, many and, for expanded clones, a class.

DNA,CDR3,J,V,size,D
TGTGCCAGCAGTTTAACCCAAACAGGGGGCGACTATGGCTACACCTTC,CASSLTQTGGDYGYTF,TRBJ1-2,TRBV28,.,TRBD1
TGTGCCAGCAGTTTACAGACTAGCGGCCTGGAGACCCAGTACTTC,CASSLQTSGLETQYF,TRBJ2-5,TRBV27,.,TRBD2
TGTGCCAGCAGCTCTCTAAGGTGGGACAGCTCCTACGAGCAGTACTTC,CASSSLRWDSSYEQYF,TRBJ2-7,TRBV7-4,.,TRBD1
TGTGCCAGCACCCTCCGGACAGGGGGCGATCAGCCCCAGCATTTT,CASTLRTGGDQPQHF,TRBJ1-5,TRBV28,.,TRBD1
TGTGCCAGCACCCCACGACAGGTGAACACCGGGGAGCTGTTTTTT,CASTPRQVNTGELFF,TRBJ2-2,TRBV6-5,.,.
TGTGCCAGCAGTTTGGGACAGCCCCCTTATAGCAATCAGCCCCAGCATTTT,CASSLGQPPYSNQPQHF,TRBJ1-5,TRBV28,.,TRBD1
TGTGCCAGCAGTACAGGGGTTCGGCCCCAGCATTTT,CASSTGVRPQHF,TRBJ1-5,TRBV28,.,TRBD1
TGTGCCAGCAGCTTAGATATGGCAGCGGGGGCCGGAAACGAGCAGTACTTC,CASSLDMAAGAGNEQYF,TRBJ2-7,TRBV11-3,.,TRBD2
TGTGCCAGCAGCTCCAGAGGGTACAGCAATCAGCCCCAGCATTTT,CASSSRGYSNQPQHF,TRBJ1-5,TRBV2,once,.
TGTGCCAGCAGCTTAGAGGGAGGAAATCAGCCCCAGCATTTT,CASSLEGGNQPQHF,TRBJ1-5,TRBV7-9,.,.
TGTGCCAGCAGCTCCGGCAAGCGGGGGGCAGCAGATACGCAGTATTTT,CASSSGKRGAADTQYF,TRBJ2-3,TRBV7-3,few,TRBD2
TGTGCCAGCAGTTACTCGGGGCCCAAAACAGATACGCAGTATTTT,CASSYSGPKTDTQYF,TRBJ2-3,TRBV6-5,.,.
TGTGCCAGCTCACGGAGCGACGGGTTTGTCTCCTACGAGCAGTACTTC,CASSRSDGFVSYEQYF,TRBJ2-7,TRBV18,.,.
TGCAGCGCCGGACAGGGGAACACTGAAGCTTTCTTT,CSAGQGNTEAFF,TRBJ1-1,TRBV29-1,.,TRBD1
TGTGCCAGCAGGTTAGCGGCCCAAGAGACCCAGTACTTC,CASRLAAQETQYF,TRBJ2-5,TRBV6-6,few,.
TGTGCCAGCAGTGAAAGGGGAAGTAACTATGGCTACACCTTC,CASSERGSNYGYTF,TRBJ1-2,TRBV6-1,.,.